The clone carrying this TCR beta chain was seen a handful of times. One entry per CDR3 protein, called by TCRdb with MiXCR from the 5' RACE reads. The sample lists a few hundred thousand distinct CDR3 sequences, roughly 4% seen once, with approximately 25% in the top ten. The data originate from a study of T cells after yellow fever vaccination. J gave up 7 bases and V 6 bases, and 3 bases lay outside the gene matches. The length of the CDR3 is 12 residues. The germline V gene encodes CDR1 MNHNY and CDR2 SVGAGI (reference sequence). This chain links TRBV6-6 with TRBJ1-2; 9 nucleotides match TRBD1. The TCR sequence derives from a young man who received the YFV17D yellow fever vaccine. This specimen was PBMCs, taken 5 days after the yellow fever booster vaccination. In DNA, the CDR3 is TGTGCCAGCAGCAGGACAGGGGCTGGCTACACCTTC. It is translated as CASSRTGAGYTF.